Shown below are 27 T cell receptor beta chains from a single sample sequenced in a study of blood T cell repertoires in COVID-19. Method: immunoSEQ multiplex PCR; TCRdb's copy keeps in-frame clones and lacks some. Of about 400,000 clones in the sample, about 87% were seen once. The sample was peripheral blood. The receptors here all came from a human donor in a cohort sampled during active COVID-19.

CDR3 DNA sequence: TGTGCCAGCAGCGGACTGTCAAGCTCCTACGAGCAGTACTTC. Its protein is CASSGLSSSYEQYF. This rearrangement joins TRBV5-5 to TRBJ2-7, with D perhaps TRBD2 (5 bases). The CDR3 covers 14 residues. The V end lost 4 bases, the J end lost 0 bases, and 11 bases lay between the germline ends. CDR1 and CDR2 from the germline V gene are SGHKS and YYEKEE (reference sequence).

J is TRBJ1-6 and V is TRBV3-1 (or the pseudogene TRBV3-2), with TRBD1 matching over 7 bases. This CDR3 comprises 18 residues. V dropped 4 bases and J dropped 2; count of bases not matched to a gene: 11. Germline V gives CDR1 LGHDT, CDR2 YNNKEL (reference sequence). The CDR3: CASSPAEGADAYNSPLHF. The CDR3 coding sequence is TGTGCCAGCAGCCCAGCTGAGGGGGCTGACGCCTATAATTCACCCCTCCACTTT.

The rearrangement links TRBV30 to TRBJ1-5; tentative D call: TRBD1 (6 bases). Trimming stripped 2 bases from V and 0 bases from J, with 23 bases between. Germline V gives CDR1 GTSNPN, CDR2 SVGIG (reference sequence). The CDR3 extends over 19 amino acids. CDR3 sequence reads: CAWSNTGTTILYSNQPQHF. DNA for the CDR3: TGTGCCTGGAGTAATACGGGGACAACTATCCTATATAGCAATCAGCCCCAGCATTTT.

The gene calls are TRBV27 and TRBJ2-3, with TRBD2 matching over 9 bases. V lost 5 bases to trimming and J lost 6 bases; unmatched junction nucleotides: 12. The CDR3 runs to 16 residues. Germline V CDR1 and CDR2: MNHEY, SMNVEV (reference sequence). The CDR3 nucleotides read TGTGCCAGCAGTCCGGGACTAGCTCCCGCTATGGATACGCAGTATTTT. Residues: CASSPGLAPAMDTQYF.

The CDR3 spells CASSPGLAGSTDTQYF. In DNA, the CDR3 is TGTGCCAGCAGCCCGGGACTAGCGGGTAGCACAGATACGCAGTATTTT. J is TRBJ2-3 and V is TRBV7-8; 12 bases match TRBD2. This CDR3 contains 16 residues. Germline-derived CDR1 and CDR2 are SGHVS and FQNEAQ. Unmatched junction bases numbered 3, after V lost 5 bases and J lost 0 bases.

The rearrangement uses TRBV5-8 and TRBJ2-2, with unresolved D. V shed 2 bases and J shed 4 bases, with 15 bases lying between them. This CDR3 is built from 16 residues. CDR1 is SGHTS, CDR2 YDEGEE, per germline. In nucleotides, the CDR3 is TGTGCCAGCAGCTTCGTAGCTTATGCGAGCACCGGGGAGCTGTTTTTT. This gives the protein CASSFVAYASTGELFF.

This sequence joins TRBV28 and TRBJ1-5; TRBD1 aligns across 8 bases. The CDR3 loop spans 17 amino acids. The V segment lost 6 bases and the J segment 4 bases; nucleotides outside the gene matches: 14. Germline-derived CDR1 and CDR2 are MDHEN and SYDVKM. CDR3 DNA: TGTGCCAGCAGGCCTTCCCTCGAGGACAGGGAGAATCAGCCCCAGCATTTT. It codes for CASRPSLEDRENQPQHF.

In this sample, this clone turned up a few times. The CDR3 DNA reads TGTGCCAGCAGCCAAGAACAGCTAGCGGGAGTGGGTGAGCAGTTCTTC. Protein: CASSQEQLAGVGEQFF. The chain combines TRBV4-2 with TRBJ2-1; 10 positions match TRBD2. The CDR3 spans 16 residues. The junction had 8 bases not matched to a gene; V was cut back by 0 bases and J by 9 bases. The germline V gene encodes CDR1 LGHNA and CDR2 YNFKEQ.

The genes are TRBV7-8 and TRBJ2-3; 9 bases fit TRBD2. There are 15 residues in the CDR3. CDR1 and CDR2 from the germline V gene are SGHVS and FQNEAQ. After removal of 2 bases from V and 6 bases from J, the junction contained 6 bases not matched to a gene. CDR3 sequence: CASSLTSGSSDTQYF. CDR3 DNA: TGTGCCAGCAGCTTAACTAGCGGGTCTTCGGATACGCAGTATTTT.

The chain carries TRBV2 and TRBJ2-2, with D maybe TRBD2 (5 bases). CDR1 is SNHLY and CDR2 is FYNNEI in the germline V gene. This CDR3 has 16 amino acids. Trimming shortened V by 4 bases and J by 3 bases, and 15 bases separated the two germline ends. CDR3 bases: TGTGCCAGCAGTGGGCGGCGCGGGCTTTACACCGGGGAGCTGTTTTTT. Its translation: CASSGRRGLYTGELFF.

The chain employs TRBV6-5 and TRBJ2-7; 7 bases map to TRBD1. Trimming took 3 bases from V and 3 from J; bases not matched to a gene: 5. The germline V gene has CDR1 MNHEY and CDR2 SVGAGI. The length of the CDR3 is 14 residues. This chain's CDR3 is CASSYDRENYEQYF. As DNA, the CDR3 is TGTGCCAGCAGTTATGACAGGGAAAACTACGAGCAGTACTTC.

This chain links TRBV2 with TRBJ1-5; no definite D call. Trimming removed 3 bases at V and 5 bases at J, with 20 bases between. This CDR3 comprises 17 residues. CDR1 is SNHLY, CDR2 FYNNEI, per germline. In DNA form, the CDR3 reads TGTGCCAGCAGTGATGGACGGAGCCCCTCGGGAGATCAGCCCCAGCATTTT. Translation: CASSDGRSPSGDQPQHF. The variable domain in full, with the rest retrieved from reference TRBV2 and TRBJ1-5, is EPEVTQTPSHQVTQMGQEVILRCVPISNHLYFYWYRQILGQKVEFLVSFYNNEISEKSEIFDDQFSVERPDGSNFTLKIRSTKLEDSAMYFCASSDGRSPSGDQPQHFGDGTRLSIL.

The J gene is TRBJ2-7, the V gene TRBV19, with D unclear. CDR3 size: 13 residues. The germline V and J ends were trimmed by 3 bases and 4 bases, with 10 bases remaining between them. Germline CDR1 LNHDA, CDR2 SQIVND (reference sequence). CDR3: CASSIALPYEQYF. The CDR3 DNA is TGTGCCAGTAGTATCGCACTGCCTTACGAGCAGTACTTC.

The J gene is TRBJ2-2, the V gene TRBV10-3, with 15 bases matching TRBD2. The ends lost 6 bases at V and 6 bases at J; junction bases unmatched: 11. The length of the CDR3 is 18 residues. From germline, CDR1 is ENHRY and CDR2 SYGVKD. The CDR3 bases are TGTGCCATCAGAGCACGCGGACTAGCGGGAGGGCCGGCCGGGGAGCTGTTTTTT. This encodes CAIRARGLAGGPAGELFF.

The chain has TRBV10-2 and TRBJ1-1, with D tentatively TRBD1 (6 bases). CDR3 length equals 15 residues. Trimming cost V 3 bases and J 4 bases, with 15 bases left between them. Germline loops: CDR1 WSHSY, CDR2 SAAADI. CDR3 in DNA: TGCGCCAGCAGTGATCCGCGGGGGCAGGGCACTGAAGCTTTCTTT. It encodes CASSDPRGQGTEAFF.

The chain uses TRBV7-2 and TRBJ1-3; D may be TRBD1 (6 bases). The CDR3 has 16 amino acids. The ends were cut back, 1 base at V and 1 base at J, with 11 bases in the middle. Germline V lookup: CDR1 SGHTA, CDR2 FQGNSA. The CDR3 sequence: CASSLGPTGSGNTIYF. The CDR3 bases are TGTGCCAGCAGCTTAGGACCAACAGGGTCTGGAAACACCATATATTTT.

The chain is built from TRBV6-5 and TRBJ2-3; TRBD2 matches at 12 bases. CDR1 and CDR2 (germline): MNHEY, SVGAGI. The V and J ends lost 6 bases and 4 bases, in that order; junction bases with no gene match: 5. This CDR3 has 15 residues. The CDR3 nucleotides are TGTGCCAGCAGGGACGGGACTAGCGGGTCAGATACGCAGTATTTT. It encodes CASRDGTSGSDTQYF.

This sequence joins TRBV11-2 and TRBJ2-5, with D perhaps matching TRBD1 (6 bases). The V and J ends lost 5 bases and 3 bases respectively, with 10 bases between them. This CDR3 has 13 residues. Germline V gene sequence: CDR1 SGHAT, CDR2 FQNNGV. The DNA for the CDR3 is TGTGCCAGCAGCCGGACAGTTGAAGAGACCCAGTACTTC. Protein sequence: CASSRTVEETQYF.

This clone was recorded only once. The CDR3 spells CSVVLVGRGTDTQYF. Written as DNA, the CDR3 is TGCAGCGTTGTTTTAGTCGGCAGGGGTACAGATACGCAGTATTTT. V gene TRBV29-1 combines with J gene TRBJ2-3; D possibly corresponds to TRBD1 (6 bases). Germline-derived CDR1 and CDR2 are SQVTM and ANQGSEA. V was clipped by 4 bases and J by 3 bases, with 17 bases between them. The CDR3 totals 15 residues.

The V call is TRBV11-3, the J call TRBJ2-1; 11 bases match TRBD2. This CDR3 contains 16 residues. J was trimmed by 5 bases and V by 3 bases; bases with no gene match: 6. Germline V gene data show CDR1 as SGHNT and CDR2 as YENEEA. The CDR3 spells CASSLATSGGNNEQFF. The DNA of the CDR3 is TGTGCCAGCAGCTTGGCCACTAGCGGGGGCAACAATGAGCAGTTCTTC.

The CDR3 bases are TGTGCCATTCGGGACAGGGTATTCTATGGCTACACCTTC. Translation: CAIRDRVFYGYTF. This sequence joins TRBV7-9 and TRBJ1-2; 9 positions agree with TRBD1. Germline CDR1 SEHNR, CDR2 FQNEAQ (reference sequence). The CDR3 runs to 13 residues. V lost 10 bases and J lost 4; bases outside the gene matches: 7.

The genes are TRBV6-1 and TRBJ2-4, with 10 bases lining up with TRBD2. The CDR3 runs to 15 residues. Per the germline V gene, CDR1 is MNHNS and CDR2 is SASEGT. Unmatched junction bases numbered 4, after V lost 2 bases and J lost 6 bases. CDR3 coding DNA: TGTGCCAGCAGTGAATTCTCTAGCGGGGGAAACATTCAGTACTTC. It codes for CASSEFSSGGNIQYF.

The gene calls are TRBV6-5 and TRBJ2-7; 8 bases agree with TRBD1. Germline trimming cut 11 bases from V and 4 bases from J; bases unmatched to any gene: 7. Germline V gene lookup returns CDR1 MNHEY and CDR2 SVGAGI. The CDR3 spans 12 residues. CDR3 sequence: CASQGDRYEQYF. The CDR3 DNA is TGTGCCTCCCAAGGGGACAGGTACGAGCAGTACTTC.

This CDR3 reads CASSTFNSLAGALTDTQYF. As DNA, the CDR3 is TGTGCCAGCAGCACGTTCAATTCACTAGCGGGAGCTTTGACGGATACGCAGTATTTT. V is TRBV21-1 and J is TRBJ2-3; the table's TRBD2 call for D was not verified on the DNA. TRBV21-1 is a listed pseudogene. The CDR3 extends over 19 amino acids.

The rearrangement links TRBV5-1 to TRBJ2-1; TRBD2 matches at 9 bases. Germline CDR1 SGHRS, CDR2 YFSETQ. V shed 4 bases and J 8 bases; nucleotides not matched to a gene: 7. CDR3 length: 14 residues. The CDR3 is CASSTRTSEDEQFF. The DNA of the CDR3 is TGCGCCAGCAGCACCCGGACTAGCGAGGATGAGCAGTTCTTC.

The V gene is TRBV5-1, the J gene TRBJ2-1, with 11 bases identical to TRBD2. CDR1 and CDR2 from the germline V gene are SGHRS and YFSETQ. This CDR3 has 20 amino acids. J was trimmed by 6 bases and V by 4 bases; bases with no gene match: 21. The CDR3: CASSPRWISGRAAPGNEQFF. The CDR3, as DNA: TGCGCCAGCAGCCCGCGTTGGATTAGCGGGAGGGCCGCCCCTGGCAATGAGCAGTTCTTC.

The chain is built from TRBV30 and TRBJ1-3, with 10 bases identical to TRBD1. This CDR3 region has 14 residues. J lost 4 bases, V lost 7 bases, and 7 bases had no gene match. CDR1 and CDR2 from the germline V gene are GTSNPN and SVGIG (reference sequence). CDR3 region: CASGQGISGNTIYF. The CDR3 DNA sequence: TGTGCCTCGGGACAGGGGATATCCGGAAACACCATATATTTT. Filled out from reference TRBV30 and TRBJ1-3, the complete variable domain reads SQTIHQWPATLVQPVGSPLSLECTVEGTSNPNLYWYRQAAGRGLQLLFYSVGIGQISSEVPQNLSASRPQDRQFILSSKKLLLSDSGFYLCASGQGISGNTIYFGEGSWLTVV.